This T cell receptor beta chain was recovered during a study of early T cells in non-severe SARS-CoV-2 infection. The sample holds a few counts of this clonotype. Each single cDNA molecule received a unique molecular identifier. TCRdb re-called the 5' RACE reads with MiXCR, one entry per CDR3 protein. The sample lists roughly 30,000 distinct CDR3 sequences, roughly 5% occurring once. Per germline, CDR1 SGHAT and CDR2 FQNNGV. Trimming left V 8 bases short and J 14 bases short, with 25 bases between. This CDR3 spans 14 amino acids. The sample consisted of whole blood. The receptor was derived from an adult who was a healthcare worker with PCR-confirmed SARS-CoV-2 infection or an uninfected control (not recorded which). This sequence joins TRBV11-2 and TRBJ2-1, with D tentatively TRBD1 (5 bases). The CDR3 reads CASASRAVAVTEFF. CDR3 in DNA: TGTGCCAGCGCATCCAGGGCGGTCGCAGTTACGGAGTTCTTC.